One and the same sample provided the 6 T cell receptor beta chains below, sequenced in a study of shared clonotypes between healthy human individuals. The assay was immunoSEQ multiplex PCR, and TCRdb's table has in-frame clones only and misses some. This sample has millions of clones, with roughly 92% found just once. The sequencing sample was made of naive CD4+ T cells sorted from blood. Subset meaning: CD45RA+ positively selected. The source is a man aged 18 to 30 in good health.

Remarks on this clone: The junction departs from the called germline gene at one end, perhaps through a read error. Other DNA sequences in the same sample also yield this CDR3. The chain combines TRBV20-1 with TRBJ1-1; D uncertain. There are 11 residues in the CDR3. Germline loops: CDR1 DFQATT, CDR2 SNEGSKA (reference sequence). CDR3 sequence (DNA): TGCAGTGCTCGAGAGAACACTGAAGCTTTCTTT. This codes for CSARENTEAFF.

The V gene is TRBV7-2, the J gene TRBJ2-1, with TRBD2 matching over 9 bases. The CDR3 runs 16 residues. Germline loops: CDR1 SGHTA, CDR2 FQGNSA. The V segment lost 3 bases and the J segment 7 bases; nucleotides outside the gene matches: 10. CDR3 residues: CASSFRPGLAGNEQFF. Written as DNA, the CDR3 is TGTGCCAGCAGCTTCAGACCGGGACTAGCCGGAAATGAGCAGTTCTTC.

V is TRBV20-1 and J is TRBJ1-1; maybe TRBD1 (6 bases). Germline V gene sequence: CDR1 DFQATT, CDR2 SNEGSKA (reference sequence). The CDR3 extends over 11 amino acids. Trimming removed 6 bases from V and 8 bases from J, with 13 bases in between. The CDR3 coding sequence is TGCAGTGCAACAAAGGGGGTGGAAGCTTTCTTT. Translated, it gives CSATKGVEAFF.

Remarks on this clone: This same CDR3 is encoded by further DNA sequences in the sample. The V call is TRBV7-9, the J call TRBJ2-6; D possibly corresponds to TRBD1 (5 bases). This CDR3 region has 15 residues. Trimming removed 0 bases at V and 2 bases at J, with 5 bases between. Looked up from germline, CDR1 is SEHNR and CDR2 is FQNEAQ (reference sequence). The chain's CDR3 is CASSLAGAGANVLTF. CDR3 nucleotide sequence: TGTGCCAGCAGCTTAGCAGGGGCTGGGGCCAACGTCCTGACTTTC.

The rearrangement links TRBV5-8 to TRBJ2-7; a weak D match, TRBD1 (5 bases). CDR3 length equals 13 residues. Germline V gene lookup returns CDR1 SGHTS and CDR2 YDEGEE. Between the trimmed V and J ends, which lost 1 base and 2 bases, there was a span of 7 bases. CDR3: CASSLPGTYEQYF. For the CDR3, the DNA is TGTGCCAGCAGCTTGCCAGGGACCTACGAGCAGTACTTC. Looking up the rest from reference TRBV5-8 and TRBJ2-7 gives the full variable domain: EAGVTQSPTHLIKTRGQQATLRCSPISGHTSVYWYQQALGLGLQFLLWYDEGEERNRGNFPPRFSGRQFPNYSSELNVNALELEDSALYLCASSLPGTYEQYFGPGTRLTVT.

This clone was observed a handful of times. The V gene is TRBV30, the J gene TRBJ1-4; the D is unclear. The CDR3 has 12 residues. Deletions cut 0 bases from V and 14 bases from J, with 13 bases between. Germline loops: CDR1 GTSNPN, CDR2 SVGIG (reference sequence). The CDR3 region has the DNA TGTGCCTGGAGTGTTGGGCTTGAAGATCTGTTTTTT. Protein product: CAWSVGLEDLFF.